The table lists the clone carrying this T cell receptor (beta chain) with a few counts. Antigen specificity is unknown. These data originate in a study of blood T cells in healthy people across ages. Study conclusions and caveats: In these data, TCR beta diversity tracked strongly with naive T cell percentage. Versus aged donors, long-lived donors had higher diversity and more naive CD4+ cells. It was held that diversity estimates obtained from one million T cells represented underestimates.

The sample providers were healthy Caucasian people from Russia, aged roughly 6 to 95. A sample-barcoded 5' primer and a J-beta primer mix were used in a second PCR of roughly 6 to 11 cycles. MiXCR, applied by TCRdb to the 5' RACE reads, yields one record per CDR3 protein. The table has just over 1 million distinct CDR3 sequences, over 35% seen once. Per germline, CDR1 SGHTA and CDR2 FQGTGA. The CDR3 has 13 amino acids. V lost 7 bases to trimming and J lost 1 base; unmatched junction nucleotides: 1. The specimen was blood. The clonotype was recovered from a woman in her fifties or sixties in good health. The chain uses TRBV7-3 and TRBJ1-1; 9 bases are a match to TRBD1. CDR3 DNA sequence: TGTGCCAGCATGGACAGGGGGAACACTGAAGCTTTCTTT. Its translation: CASMDRGNTEAFF.